This T cell receptor (beta chain) was profiled in a study of blood T cell repertoires in COVID-19. Study context: From T cells, B-cell-depleted T cells, or PBMCs came the material, which was cDNA or gDNA.

Authors' analysis steps: Amplified reference gene primers provided the basis for estimating nucleated cell counts. Assay: immunoSEQ multiplex PCR; the TCRdb copy retains only in-frame clones and omits some. V and J calls and clone size are given by that table; D and trimming were obtained from the DNA. The repertoire has 250,000 or so clones, about nine tenths of them found once; the top ten carry about 4%. The ends were cut back, 0 bases at V and 6 bases at J, with 20 bases in the middle. CDR3 length: 17 amino acids. Germline V gives CDR1 SGHRS, CDR2 YFSETQ. Everyone who took part was about 18 to 90 years old, and they came from fewer than 25 US areas.

The rearrangement joins TRBV5-1 to TRBJ2-3, with D possibly matching TRBD2 (5 bases). The sequence was obtained from a woman in her twenties or thirties with acute COVID-19. The material sequenced was PBMCs or T cells enriched from blood (not recorded which). The CDR3 sequence is CASSLGGVVNPTDTQYF. CDR3 nucleotides: TGCGCCAGCAGCTTGGGGGGAGTAGTGAACCCGACGGATACGCAGTATTTT.